Each of the 24 T cell receptor beta chains below was sequenced from the same sample in a study of T cells in Graves' hyperthyroidism and ophthalmopathy. There were TCR beta CDR3 regions amplified from RNA transcripts. The study used the HTBI primer set for a first-round RT-PCR of the TCR CDR3. TCRdb reanalysed the multiplex PCR reads using MiXCR and keeps one entry per CDR3 protein. The sample lists about 59,000 distinct CDR3 sequences; roughly 58% were seen once. The sample was blood. These receptors were collected from a woman aged 60-70 years with Graves' ophthalmopathy.

The chain is built from TRBV11-2 and TRBJ1-6; 8 nucleotides match TRBD1. V was clipped by 5 bases and J by 7 bases; unmatched bases: 1. Germline V gene data show CDR1 as SGHAT and CDR2 as FQNNGV. The CDR3 is made up of 13 amino acids. This CDR3 reads CASSDRGNSPLHF. The CDR3 bases are TGTGCCAGCAGCGACAGGGGAAATTCACCCCTCCACTTT.

The chain employs TRBV7-3 and TRBJ2-1; possible D gene TRBD1, 7 bases. CDR3 length: 19 residues. Germline V CDR1 and CDR2: SGHTA, FQGTGA. The V and J ends lost 1 base and 0 bases respectively, with 19 bases between them. The CDR3 bases are TGTGCCAGCAGCTTAAACCCAGGGGGGCGCGAGAGCTCCTACAATGAGCAGTTCTTC. Translation: CASSLNPGGRESSYNEQFF.

The J gene is TRBJ1-1, the V gene TRBV18; 7 bases are shared with TRBD1. CDR3 size: 17 residues. V was clipped by 5 bases and J by 1 base; unmatched bases: 13. Looked up from germline, CDR1 is KGHSH and CDR2 is LQKENI. For the CDR3, the DNA is TGTGCCAGCTCATCCCCATTTGGCGGGACAGCGAACACTGAAGCTTTCTTT. It is translated as CASSSPFGGTANTEAFF.

The rearrangement joins TRBV19 to TRBJ2-3; 12 bases agree with TRBD2. The ends lost 3 bases at V and 4 bases at J; junction bases unmatched: 5. Germline lookup yields CDR1 LNHDA and CDR2 SQIVND (reference sequence). This CDR3 spans 16 amino acids. CDR3 amino acids: CASSIGLAGGADTQYF. Here the CDR3 DNA reads TGTGCCAGTAGTATCGGTCTAGCGGGAGGGGCAGATACGCAGTATTTT.

This clonotype was seen ten or more times. The gene calls are TRBV19 and TRBJ1-5; perhaps TRBD1 as D (6 bases). The germline CDR1 and CDR2 sequences are LNHDA and SQIVND (reference sequence). Trimming cost V 5 bases and J 0 bases, with 14 bases left between them. The CDR3 extends over 16 amino acids. The CDR3 sequence is CASSARGAYSNQPQHF. The CDR3 region has the DNA TGTGCCAGTAGTGCCCGGGGGGCCTATAGCAATCAGCCCCAGCATTTT.

As to this clonotype: Lacking the conserved final phenylalanine or tryptophan, this CDR3 likely reflects a read error. The chain has TRBV7-8 and TRBJ2-5; D call uncertain. CDR3 length: 12 amino acids. Germline V gene lookup returns CDR1 SGHVS and CDR2 FQNEAQ. V lost 2 bases to trimming and J lost 4 bases, with 5 bases between them. CDR3 bases: TGTGCCAGCAGCTTATCACGAGAGACCCAGTACTGC. Translated, it gives CASSLSRETQYC.

This chain joins TRBV20-1 and TRBJ2-6; the match to TRBD2 covers 7 bases. Germline V lookup: CDR1 DFQATT, CDR2 SNEGSKA (reference sequence). Trimming cost V 7 bases and J 0 bases; bases outside gene matches: 12. CDR3 length: 17 amino acids. The CDR3 is CSGMWVREASGANVLTF. The DNA of the CDR3 is TGCAGTGGGATGTGGGTACGGGAGGCCTCTGGGGCCAACGTCCTGACTTTC.

This clonotype has a count of ten or more. The chain combines TRBV19 with TRBJ2-3; TRBD2 aligns across 9 bases. J lost 3 bases, V lost 7 bases, and 8 bases had no gene match. This CDR3 has 15 amino acids. The germline CDR1 and CDR2 sequences are LNHDA and SQIVND (reference sequence). The CDR3 sequence: CASTRSGRVTDTQYF. The CDR3 DNA is TGTGCCAGTACCCGTAGCGGGAGAGTAACAGATACGCAGTATTTT.

This clonotype was seen repeatedly, ten times or more. The chain joins TRBV6-5 to TRBJ1-2, with D possibly being TRBD1 (5 bases). Trimming cost V 5 bases and J 4 bases, with 14 bases left between them. CDR3 size: 14 residues. CDR1 and CDR2 from the germline V gene are MNHEY and SVGAGI. As DNA, the CDR3 is TGTGCCAGCAGTAAACGGCAGGGTACCTATGGCTACACCTTC. Amino acid sequence: CASSKRQGTYGYTF.

The gene calls are TRBV7-2 and TRBJ2-3; unclear D gene. V was shortened by 5 bases and J by 7 bases, with 13 bases between the two germline ends. The germline gives CDR1 SGHTA, CDR2 FQGNSA. CDR3 length: 13 amino acids. In nucleotides, the CDR3 is TGTGCCAGCAGCCAGAGGAGTCGACATACGCAGTATTTT. It specifies CASSQRSRHTQYF. The full variable domain, in which reference TRBV7-2 and TRBJ2-3 provide the parts outside the CDR3, is GAGVSQSPSNKVTEKGKDVELRCDPISGHTALYWYRQSLGQGLEFLIYFQGNSAPDKSGLPSDRFSAERTGGSVSTLTIQRTQQEDSAVYLCASSQRSRHTQYFGPGTRLTVL.

This clonotype showed up many times. DNA of the CDR3: TGCAGTGCTAGAGTCCCTGGACAGCTGACCCAGTACTTC. Translating it yields CSARVPGQLTQYF. The V and J genes are TRBV20-1 and TRBJ2-5; possibly TRBD1 for D (6 bases). The V end lost 1 base, the J end lost 7 bases, and 13 bases lay between the germline ends. Germline CDR1 DFQATT, CDR2 SNEGSKA (reference sequence). The CDR3 has 13 amino acids.

This clonotype has at least ten counts. CDR3 nucleotides: TGTGCCAGCAGTTACCCAAAACGAGGAGCAACTAATGAAAAACTGTTTTTT. Its translation: CASSYPKRGATNEKLFF. The V gene is TRBV6-5, the J gene TRBJ1-4; D ambiguous. Trimming stripped 2 bases from V and 0 bases from J, with 13 bases between. Germline assignment: CDR1 MNHEY and CDR2 SVGAGI. The CDR3 totals 17 residues.

At least ten counts were recorded for this clonotype. The J gene is TRBJ2-1, the V gene TRBV19; the match to TRBD2 covers 12 bases. Germline V lookup: CDR1 LNHDA, CDR2 SQIVND (reference sequence). V gave up 3 bases and J gave up 1 base; unmatched junction bases: 10. This CDR3 comprises 19 residues. This CDR3 is CASSIPSGRAIGSYNEQFF. The CDR3 DNA reads as TGTGCCAGTAGTATCCCTAGCGGGAGGGCCATCGGGTCCTACAATGAGCAGTTCTTC.

At least ten counts were recorded for this clonotype. The chain carries TRBV6-1 and TRBJ2-2, with a possible D match to TRBD2 (6 bases). Trimming left V 6 bases short and J 4 bases short, with 18 bases between. CDR3 size: 16 residues. Germline V gene lookup returns CDR1 MNHNS and CDR2 SASEGT. As DNA, the CDR3 is TGTGCCAGCAGCGCAACTACTAGCACGGGCACCGGGGAGCTGTTTTTT. It encodes CASSATTSTGTGELFF.

In regard to this clonotype: One end of the junction varies from germline; a read error may be responsible. This rearrangement joins TRBV15 to TRBJ1-3; 8 bases are shared with TRBD1. Germline assignment: CDR1 LNHNV and CDR2 YYDKDF (reference sequence). This CDR3 is 14 amino acids long. The CDR3 region has the DNA TGTGCCACTAGAGACAGGGGATATGCAAACACCATATGGTTT. Translated: CATRDRGYANTIWF.

This clonotype has more than one count but fewer than ten. A much larger clone lies one base from this, so it may be a read error. The CDR3 does not close with the conserved phenylalanine or tryptophan, likely indicating a read error. This rearrangement joins TRBV12-3 or TRBV12-4 to TRBJ2-1, with TRBD2 identical over 8 bases. The CDR3 has 14 amino acids. V lost 5 bases, J lost 9 bases, and 9 bases stayed unmatched. The CDR3 is CASSQAGEGSEQFL. CDR3 coding DNA: TGTGCCAGCAGTCAAGCGGGAGAAGGTAGTGAGCAGTTCCTC.

Comments on this clonotype: This may come from a read error, since a much larger clone is one base off. The V and J genes are TRBV30 and TRBJ1-3; D gene unclear. Germline V CDR1 and CDR2: GTSNPN, SVGIG (reference sequence). This CDR3 region has 12 residues. The CDR3 region has the DNA TGTGCCTGCCGGCCCTCTGGAAGCACCATATATTTT. This gives the protein CACRPSGSTIYF.

This clonotype was recorded at least ten times. The rearrangement links TRBV9 to TRBJ2-5; D gene ambiguous. The germline gives CDR1 SGDLS, CDR2 YYNGEE. The ends were cut back, 2 bases at V and 3 bases at J, with 2 bases in the middle. This CDR3 spans 11 amino acids. Here the CDR3 DNA reads TGTGCCAGCAGCGTCGAAGAGACCCAGTACTTC. Amino acids: CASSVEETQYF.

This clonotype was seen many times. The chain recombines TRBV7-9 with TRBJ1-3; tentative D call: TRBD1 (6 bases). CDR3 length: 14 amino acids. With 3 bases removed from V and 3 bases from J, the gap between germline ends came to 9 bases. Germline CDR1 and CDR2: SEHNR and FQNEAQ (reference sequence). CDR3 nucleotide sequence: TGTGCCAGCAGCTTCCGGGACATTGGAAACACCATATATTTT. Translation: CASSFRDIGNTIYF.

V gene TRBV6-2 or TRBV6-3 combines with J gene TRBJ2-1; maybe TRBD2 (5 bases). Trimming took 2 bases from V and 6 from J, leaving 14 bases between them. The CDR3 runs to 15 residues. CDR1 and CDR2 from the germline V gene are MNHEY and SVGEGT. The CDR3 reads CASSYVSSEGNEQFF. The CDR3 region has the DNA TGTGCCAGCAGTTACGTGTCCTCTGAGGGCAATGAGCAGTTCTTC.

This clonotype came up many times. The genes are TRBV20-1 and TRBJ1-1, with a possible D match to TRBD1 (6 bases). V shed 0 bases and J shed 11 bases, with 16 bases lying between them. In germline, CDR1 is DFQATT, CDR2 SNEGSKA (reference sequence). This CDR3 comprises 13 residues. DNA for the CDR3: TGCAGTGCTAGAGATACCCAGGGACATAGGGCTTTCTTT. This sequence encodes CSARDTQGHRAFF.

This clonotype occurred many times. The V call is TRBV5-5, the J call TRBJ2-2; 7 nucleotides match TRBD1. V trimming: 4 bases; J trimming: 5 bases; junction bases outside the gene matches: 8. Germline CDR1 and CDR2: SGHKS and YYEKEE (reference sequence). The CDR3 is made up of 15 amino acids. The CDR3 sequence is CASSLDRFVTGELFF. CDR3 bases: TGTGCCAGCAGCCTGGACAGGTTCGTGACCGGGGAGCTGTTTTTT. The variable domain in full, completed from reference TRBV5-5 and TRBJ2-2, reads DAGVTQSPTHLIKTRGQQVTLRCSPISGHKSVSWYQQVLGQGPQFIFQYYEKEERGRGNFPDRFSARQFPNYSSELNVNALLLGDSALYLCASSLDRFVTGELFFGEGSRLTVL.

This clonotype was detected ten times or more. V usage is TRBV7-9 and J usage is TRBJ2-1; 13 bases align to TRBD2. The V segment lost 5 bases and the J segment 0 bases; nucleotides outside the gene matches: 4. Germline CDR1 reads SEHNR; CDR2 reads FQNEAQ (reference sequence). The CDR3 is made up of 17 amino acids. The CDR3 sequence is CASSRGLAGISYNEQFF. The CDR3 region has the DNA TGTGCCAGCAGCCGGGGACTAGCGGGGATCTCCTACAATGAGCAGTTCTTC.

The chain employs TRBV5-1 and TRBJ2-1, with a possible D match to TRBD2 (6 bases). The CDR3 loop spans 15 amino acids. The germline V and J ends were trimmed by 4 bases and 8 bases, with 19 bases remaining between them. Germline CDR1 reads SGHRS; CDR2 reads YFSETQ. CDR3 sequence reads: CASSPREPSPHEQFF. The CDR3 nucleotides are TGCGCCAGCAGCCCTCGGGAGCCCAGTCCCCATGAGCAGTTCTTC.